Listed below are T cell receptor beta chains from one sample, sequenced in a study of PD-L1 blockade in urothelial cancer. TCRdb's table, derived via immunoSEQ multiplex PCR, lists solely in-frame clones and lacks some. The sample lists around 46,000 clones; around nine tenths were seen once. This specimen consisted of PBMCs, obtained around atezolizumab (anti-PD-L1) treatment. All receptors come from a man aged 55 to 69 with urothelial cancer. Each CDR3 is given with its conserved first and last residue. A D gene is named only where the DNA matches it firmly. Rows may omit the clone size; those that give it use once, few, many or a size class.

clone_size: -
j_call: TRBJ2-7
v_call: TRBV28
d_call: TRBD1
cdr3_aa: CASSPTQGHPYEQYF
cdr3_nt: TGTGCCAGCAGTCCAACACAGGGGCACCCCTACGAGCAGTACTTC

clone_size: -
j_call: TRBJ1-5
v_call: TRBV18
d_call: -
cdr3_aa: CASSPGGGGQPQHF
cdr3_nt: TGTGCCAGCTCACCTGGGGGGGGCGGTCAGCCCCAGCATTTT

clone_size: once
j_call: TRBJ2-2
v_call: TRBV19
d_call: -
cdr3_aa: CASSQGDLNTGELFF
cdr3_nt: TGTGCCAGTAGTCAGGGCGACCTGAACACCGGGGAGCTGTTTTTT

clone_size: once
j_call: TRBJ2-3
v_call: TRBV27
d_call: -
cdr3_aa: CASSSTGSTQYF
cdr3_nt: TGTGCCAGCAGTAGTACAGGGAGTACGCAGTATTTT

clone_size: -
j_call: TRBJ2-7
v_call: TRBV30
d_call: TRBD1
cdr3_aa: CAWDRDYEQYF
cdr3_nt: TGTGCCTGGGACAGGGACTACGAGCAGTACTTC

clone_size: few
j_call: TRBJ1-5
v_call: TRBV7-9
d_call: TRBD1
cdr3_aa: CASSLTGTGGNNQPQHF
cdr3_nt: TGTGCCAGCAGCTTAACCGGGACAGGGGGCAACAATCAGCCCCAGCATTTT

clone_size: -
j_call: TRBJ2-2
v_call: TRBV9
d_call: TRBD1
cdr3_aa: CASSDDRGRNTGELFF
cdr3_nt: TGTGCCAGCAGCGACGACAGGGGGAGGAACACCGGGGAGCTGTTTTTT

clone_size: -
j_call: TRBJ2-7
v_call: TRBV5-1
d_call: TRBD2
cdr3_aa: CASSLGTSGGGYEQYF
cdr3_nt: TGCGCCAGCAGCTTGGGGACTAGCGGGGGTGGCTACGAGCAGTACTTC

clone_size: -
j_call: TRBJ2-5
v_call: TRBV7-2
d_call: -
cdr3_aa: CASTAYSQETQYF
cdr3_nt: TGTGCCAGCACCGCCTATAGCCAAGAGACCCAGTACTTC

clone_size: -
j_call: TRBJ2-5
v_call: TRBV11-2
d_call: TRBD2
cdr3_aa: CASSPVSSGGHF
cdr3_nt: TGTGCCAGCAGCCCGGTATCGAGCGGGGGCCACTTC

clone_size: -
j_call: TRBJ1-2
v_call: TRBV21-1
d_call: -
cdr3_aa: CASRGRQAPYGYTF
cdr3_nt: TGTGCCAGCAGGGGTAGACAGGCCCCCTATGGCTACACCTTC

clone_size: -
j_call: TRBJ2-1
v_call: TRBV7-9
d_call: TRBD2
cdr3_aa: CASSPSSGIYNEQFF
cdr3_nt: TGTGCCAGCAGCCCCTCTAGCGGGATTTACAATGAGCAGTTCTTC

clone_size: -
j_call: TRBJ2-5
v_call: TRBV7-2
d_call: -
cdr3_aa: CASSFSVETQYF
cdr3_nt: TGTGCCAGCAGCTTCTCGGTAGAGACCCAGTACTTC

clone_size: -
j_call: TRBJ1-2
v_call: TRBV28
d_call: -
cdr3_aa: CASDLREGYGYTF
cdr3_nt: TGTGCCTCCGACCTCAGGGAGGGGTATGGCTACACCTTC

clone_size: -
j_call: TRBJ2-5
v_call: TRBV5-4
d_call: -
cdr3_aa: CASRFAGEGRETQYF
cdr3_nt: TGTGCCAGCCGTTTTGCAGGGGAGGGCCGCGAGACCCAGTACTTC

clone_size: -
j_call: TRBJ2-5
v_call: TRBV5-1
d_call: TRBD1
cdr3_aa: CASSYSDRAIQETQYF
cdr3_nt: TGCGCCAGCAGCTACTCGGACAGGGCGATCCAAGAGACCCAGTACTTC

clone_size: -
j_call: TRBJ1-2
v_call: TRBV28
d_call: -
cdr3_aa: CASRMGENYGYTF
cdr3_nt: TGTGCCAGCAGGATGGGAGAGAACTATGGCTACACCTTC

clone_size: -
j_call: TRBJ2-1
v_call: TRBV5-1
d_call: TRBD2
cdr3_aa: CASSLAGGNYNEQFF
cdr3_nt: TGCGCCAGCAGCCTAGCGGGGGGAAACTACAATGAGCAGTTCTTC

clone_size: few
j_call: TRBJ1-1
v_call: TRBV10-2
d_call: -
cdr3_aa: CASTPGWENTEAFF
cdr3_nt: TGCGCCAGCACCCCGGGGTGGGAGAACACTGAAGCTTTCTTT

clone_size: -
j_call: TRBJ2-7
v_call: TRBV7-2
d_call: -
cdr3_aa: CASSLERDSYEQYF
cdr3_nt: TGTGCCAGCAGCTTAGAACGAGACAGCTACGAGCAGTACTTC

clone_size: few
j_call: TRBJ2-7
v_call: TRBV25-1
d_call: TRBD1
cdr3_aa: CASTGQVTYEQYF
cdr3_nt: TGTGCCAGCACCGGACAGGTGACCTACGAGCAGTACTTC

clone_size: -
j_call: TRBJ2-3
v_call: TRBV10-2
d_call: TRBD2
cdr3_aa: CASSGGVAGGSDTQYF
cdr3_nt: TGCGCCAGCAGTGGGGGGGTAGCGGGGGGATCAGATACGCAGTATTTT

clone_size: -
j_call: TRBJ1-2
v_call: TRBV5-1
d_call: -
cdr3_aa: CASSLRQGGYGYTF
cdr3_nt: TGCGCCAGCAGCCTCCGGCAGGGAGGCTATGGCTACACCTTC

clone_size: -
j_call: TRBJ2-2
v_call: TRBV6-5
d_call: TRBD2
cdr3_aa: CASSYSFLAGNGELFF
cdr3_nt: TGTGCCAGCAGTTACTCTTTCCTAGCGGGGAACGGGGAGCTGTTTTTT

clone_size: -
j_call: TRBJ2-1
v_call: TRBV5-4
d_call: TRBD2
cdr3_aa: CASSLAGLAGVKKKFF
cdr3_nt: TGTGCCAGCAGCTTGGCGGGACTAGCGGGAGTTAAAAAAAAGTTCTTC